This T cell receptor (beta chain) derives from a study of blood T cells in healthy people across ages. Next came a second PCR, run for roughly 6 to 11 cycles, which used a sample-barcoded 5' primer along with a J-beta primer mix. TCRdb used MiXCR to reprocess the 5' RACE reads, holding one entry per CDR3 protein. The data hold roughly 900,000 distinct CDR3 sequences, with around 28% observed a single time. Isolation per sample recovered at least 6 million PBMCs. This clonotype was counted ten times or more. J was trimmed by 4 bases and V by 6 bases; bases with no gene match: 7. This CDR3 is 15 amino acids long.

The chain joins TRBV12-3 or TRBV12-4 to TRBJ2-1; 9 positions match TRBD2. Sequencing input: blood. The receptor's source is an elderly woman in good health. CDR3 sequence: CASSALAGVYNEQFF. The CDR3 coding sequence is TGTGCCAGCAGCGCCTTAGCGGGGGTGTACAATGAGCAGTTCTTC.